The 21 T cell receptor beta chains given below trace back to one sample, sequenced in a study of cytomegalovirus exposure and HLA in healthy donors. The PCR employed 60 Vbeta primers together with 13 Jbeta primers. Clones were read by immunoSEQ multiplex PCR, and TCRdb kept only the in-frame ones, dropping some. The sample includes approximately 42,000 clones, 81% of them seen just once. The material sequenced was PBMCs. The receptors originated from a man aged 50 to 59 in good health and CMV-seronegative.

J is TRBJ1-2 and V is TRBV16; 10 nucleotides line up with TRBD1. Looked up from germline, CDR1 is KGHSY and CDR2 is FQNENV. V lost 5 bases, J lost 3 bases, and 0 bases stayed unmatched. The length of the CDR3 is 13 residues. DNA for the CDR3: TGTGCCAGCAGCGGGACAGGGGACTATGGCTACACCTTC. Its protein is CASSGTGDYGYTF.

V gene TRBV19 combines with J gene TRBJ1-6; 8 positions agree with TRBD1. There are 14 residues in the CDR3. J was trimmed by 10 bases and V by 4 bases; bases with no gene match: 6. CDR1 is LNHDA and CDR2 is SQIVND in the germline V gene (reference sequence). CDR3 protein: CASSTRGLRSPLHF. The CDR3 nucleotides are TGTGCCAGTAGTACCAGGGGGCTTCGATCACCCCTCCACTTT.

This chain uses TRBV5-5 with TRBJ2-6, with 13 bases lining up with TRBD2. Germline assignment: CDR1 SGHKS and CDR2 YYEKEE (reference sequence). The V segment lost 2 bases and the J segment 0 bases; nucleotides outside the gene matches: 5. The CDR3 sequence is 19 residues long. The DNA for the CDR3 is TGTGCCAGCAGCTTCAGGACTAGCGGGGGACTCTCTGGGGCCAACGTCCTGACTTTC. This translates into CASSFRTSGGLSGANVLTF.

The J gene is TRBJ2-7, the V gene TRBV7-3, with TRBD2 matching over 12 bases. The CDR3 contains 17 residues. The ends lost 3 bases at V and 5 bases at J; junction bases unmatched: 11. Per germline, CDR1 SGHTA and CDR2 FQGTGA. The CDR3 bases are TGTGCCAGCAGCTTCGGGACTAGCGGGTTTCGGAATAACGAGCAGTACTTC. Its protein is CASSFGTSGFRNNEQYF.

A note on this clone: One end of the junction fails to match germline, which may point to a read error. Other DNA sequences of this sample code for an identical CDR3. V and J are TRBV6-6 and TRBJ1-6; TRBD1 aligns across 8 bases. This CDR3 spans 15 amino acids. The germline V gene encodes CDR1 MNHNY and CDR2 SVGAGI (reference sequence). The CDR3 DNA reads TGTGCTACAAGGGACAGGAACTCCTATAATTCCCCCCTCCACTTT. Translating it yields CATRDRNSYNSPLHF.

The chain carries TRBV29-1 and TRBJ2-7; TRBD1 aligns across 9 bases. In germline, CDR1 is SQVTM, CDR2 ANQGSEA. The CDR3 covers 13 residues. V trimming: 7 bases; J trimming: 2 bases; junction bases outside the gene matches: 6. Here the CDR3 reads CSAGRTGAYEQYF. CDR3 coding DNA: TGCAGCGCCGGCCGGACAGGGGCCTACGAGCAGTACTTC.

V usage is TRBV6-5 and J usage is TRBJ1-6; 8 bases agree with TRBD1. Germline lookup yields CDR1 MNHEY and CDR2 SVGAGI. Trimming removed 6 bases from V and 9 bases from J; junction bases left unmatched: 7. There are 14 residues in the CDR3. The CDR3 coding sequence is TGTGCCAGCAGCCGGACAGGGATTAGTTCACCCCTCCACTTT. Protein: CASSRTGISSPLHF.

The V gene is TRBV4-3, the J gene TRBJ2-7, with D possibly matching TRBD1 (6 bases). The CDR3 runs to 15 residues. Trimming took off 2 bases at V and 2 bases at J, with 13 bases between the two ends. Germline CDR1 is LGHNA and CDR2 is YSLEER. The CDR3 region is CASSQSGDPTYEQYF. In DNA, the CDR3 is TGCGCCAGCAGCCAATCAGGGGATCCTACCTACGAGCAGTACTTC.

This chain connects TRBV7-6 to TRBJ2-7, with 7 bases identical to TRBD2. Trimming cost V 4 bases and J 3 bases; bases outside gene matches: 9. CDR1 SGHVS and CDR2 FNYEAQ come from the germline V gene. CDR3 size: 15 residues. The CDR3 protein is CASSSGAGTGYEQYF. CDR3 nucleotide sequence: TGTGCCAGCAGCTCGGGAGCGGGGACCGGCTACGAGCAGTACTTC.

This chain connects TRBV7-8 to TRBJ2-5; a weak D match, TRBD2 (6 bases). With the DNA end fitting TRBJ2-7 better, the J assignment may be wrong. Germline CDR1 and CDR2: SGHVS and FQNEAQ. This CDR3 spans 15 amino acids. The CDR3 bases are TGTGCCAGCAGCTTAACCATCCTAGCGTCCCACGAGCAGTACTTC. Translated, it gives CASSLTILASHEQYF.

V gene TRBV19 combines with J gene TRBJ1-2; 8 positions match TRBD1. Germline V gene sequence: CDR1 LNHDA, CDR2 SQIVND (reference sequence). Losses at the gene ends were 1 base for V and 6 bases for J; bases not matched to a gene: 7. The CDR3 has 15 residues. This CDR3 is CASSIVSQGADGYTF. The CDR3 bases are TGTGCCAGTAGTATAGTCAGCCAGGGGGCGGATGGCTACACCTTC.

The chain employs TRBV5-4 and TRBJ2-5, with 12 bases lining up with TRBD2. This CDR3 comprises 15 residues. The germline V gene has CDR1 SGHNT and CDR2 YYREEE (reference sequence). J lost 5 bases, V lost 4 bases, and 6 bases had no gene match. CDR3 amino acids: CASSPLAGGFETQYF. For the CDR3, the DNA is TGTGCCAGCAGCCCACTAGCGGGAGGTTTTGAGACCCAGTACTTC.

The CDR3 bases are TGTGCCGCCGGGGGGGTTGAGGAGACCCAGTACTTC. Encoded protein: CAAGGVEETQYF. V is TRBV10-3 and J is TRBJ2-5; TRBD2 agrees at 8 bases. With V trimmed by 11 bases and J by 5 bases, 7 bases remained unmatched. Germline V CDR1 and CDR2: ENHRY, SYGVKD. CDR3 size: 12 residues.

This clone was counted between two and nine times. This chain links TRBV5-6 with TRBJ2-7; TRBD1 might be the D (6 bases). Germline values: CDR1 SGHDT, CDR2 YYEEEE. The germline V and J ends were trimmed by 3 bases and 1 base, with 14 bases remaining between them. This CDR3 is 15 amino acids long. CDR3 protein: CASSSEPGQSYEQYF. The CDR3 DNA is TGTGCCAGCAGCTCAGAGCCGGGACAATCCTACGAGCAGTACTTC.

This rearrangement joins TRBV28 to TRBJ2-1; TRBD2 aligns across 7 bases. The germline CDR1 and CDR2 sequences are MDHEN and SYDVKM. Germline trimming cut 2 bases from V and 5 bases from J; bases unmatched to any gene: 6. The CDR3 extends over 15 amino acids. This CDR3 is CASSLPSGRDNEQFF. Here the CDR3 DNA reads TGTGCCAGCAGTTTACCTAGCGGCCGCGACAATGAGCAGTTCTTC.

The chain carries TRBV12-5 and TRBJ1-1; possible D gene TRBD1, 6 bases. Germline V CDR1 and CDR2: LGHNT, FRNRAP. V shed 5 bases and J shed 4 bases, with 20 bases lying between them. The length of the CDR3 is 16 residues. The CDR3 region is CASGPFRGGPGTEAFF. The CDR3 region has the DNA TGTGCTAGTGGTCCCTTTAGGGGGGGGCCTGGCACTGAAGCTTTCTTT.

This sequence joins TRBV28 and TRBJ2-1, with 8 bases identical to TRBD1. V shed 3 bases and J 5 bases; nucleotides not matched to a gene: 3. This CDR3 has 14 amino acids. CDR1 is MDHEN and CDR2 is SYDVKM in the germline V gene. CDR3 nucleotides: TGTGCCAGCAGTTTGGACAGGGTGAACAATGAGCAGTTCTTC. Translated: CASSLDRVNNEQFF.

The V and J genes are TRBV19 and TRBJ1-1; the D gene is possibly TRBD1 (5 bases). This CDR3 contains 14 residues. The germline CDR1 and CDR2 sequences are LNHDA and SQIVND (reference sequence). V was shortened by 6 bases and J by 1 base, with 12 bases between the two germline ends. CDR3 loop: CASRVTGENTEAFF. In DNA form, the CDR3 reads TGTGCCAGTAGGGTCACAGGTGAGAACACTGAAGCTTTCTTT.

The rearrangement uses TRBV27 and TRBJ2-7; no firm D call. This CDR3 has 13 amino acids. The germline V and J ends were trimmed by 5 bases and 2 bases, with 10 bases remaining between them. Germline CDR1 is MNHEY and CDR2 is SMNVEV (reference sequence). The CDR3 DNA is TGTGCCAGCAGTCCCCTCAGCGCCTACGAGCAGTACTTC. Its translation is CASSPLSAYEQYF.

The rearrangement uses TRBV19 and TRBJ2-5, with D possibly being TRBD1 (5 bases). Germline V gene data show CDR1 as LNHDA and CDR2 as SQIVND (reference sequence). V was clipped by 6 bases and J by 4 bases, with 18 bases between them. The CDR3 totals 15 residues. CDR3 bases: TGTGCCAGTAGACCGACTGGGGCTAGTTTAGAGACCCAGTACTTC. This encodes CASRPTGASLETQYF.

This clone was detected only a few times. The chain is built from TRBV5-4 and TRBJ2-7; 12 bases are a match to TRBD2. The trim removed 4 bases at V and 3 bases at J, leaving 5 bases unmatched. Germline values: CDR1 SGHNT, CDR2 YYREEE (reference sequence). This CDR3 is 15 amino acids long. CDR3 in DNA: TGTGCCAGCAGCCAAAGACTAGCGGGAGACTACGAGCAGTACTTC. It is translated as CASSQRLAGDYEQYF.